This T cell receptor (beta chain) stems from a study of PD-L1 blockade in urothelial cancer. TCRdb's copy holds only in-frame clones and misses some; the assay was immunoSEQ multiplex PCR. This sample has just over 20,000 clones; 85% to 90% occur once, and the top ten carry approximately 3.7%. Overall study results and limits: Prediction of better survival came from below-median pretreatment blood TCR clonality.

The V gene's germline CDR1 is MGHRA and CDR2 YSYEKL. Trimming pared 0 bases from V and 0 bases from J, leaving 15 bases between. This CDR3 comprises 19 residues. Sampling of each patient yielded between 1 and 8 specimens, collected pretreatment and on-treatment. Concerning this clone itself: What it binds is unknown.

The sample in question was PBMCs, obtained around atezolizumab (anti-PD-L1) treatment. The TCR originated in a man aged 50-60 years with urothelial cancer. The V call is TRBV4-1, the J call TRBJ1-6; possibly TRBD1 for D (5 bases). The CDR3 sequence: CASSQDDQGSSSYNSPLHF. The CDR3 DNA reads TGCGCCAGCAGCCAAGATGACCAGGGCTCTAGCTCCTATAATTCACCCCTCCACTTT.